Shown below are 13 T cell receptor beta chains from a single sample sequenced in a study. Each CDR3 protein is one row after TCRdb ran MiXCR on the RT-PCR reads. The sample includes about 680,000 distinct CDR3 sequences, 12% to 15% of them seen just once. Sample: memory CD4+ T cells from blood. All receptors derive from a female donor in good health, serving as a healthy control.

This clonotype came up many times. V usage is TRBV20-1 and J usage is TRBJ2-7, with 12 bases identical to TRBD2. V was pared by 5 bases and J by 7 bases, with 12 bases of the junction left unmatched. The CDR3 has 15 residues. Germline loops: CDR1 DFQATT, CDR2 SNEGSKA (reference sequence). The CDR3 region is CSAEGLAGGQAEQYF. The DNA of the CDR3 is TGCAGTGCTGAGGGGCTAGCGGGAGGGCAGGCAGAGCAGTACTTC.

This clonotype turned up a few times. The rearrangement links TRBV4-1 to TRBJ2-6, with a possible D match to TRBD2 (6 bases). The germline gives CDR1 MGHRA, CDR2 YSYEKL. The ends were cut back, 7 bases at V and 1 base at J, with 8 bases in the middle. The CDR3 is 14 amino acids. The CDR3 is CASNRGSGANVLTF. Here the CDR3 DNA reads TGCGCCAGCAATCGGGGGTCTGGGGCCAACGTCCTGACTTTC.

The V gene is TRBV20-1, the J gene TRBJ2-5; TRBD1 might be the D (5 bases). The CDR3 is 13 residues long. From germline, CDR1 is DFQATT and CDR2 SNEGSKA (reference sequence). V dropped 0 bases and J dropped 2 bases, with 7 bases sitting between them. CDR3 DNA: TGCAGTGCTAGAGAAGGACATCAAGAGACCCAGTACTTC. Residues: CSAREGHQETQYF.

This clonotype turned up a few times. The V call is TRBV30, the J call TRBJ2-7; tentative D call: TRBD2 (5 bases). The CDR3 is made up of 12 amino acids. The germline gives CDR1 GTSNPN, CDR2 SVGIG (reference sequence). V was trimmed by 8 bases and J by 2 bases, leaving 13 bases between them. The CDR3 spells CAVRTVTYEQYF. CDR3 nucleotides: TGTGCCGTTAGGACTGTCACCTACGAGCAGTACTTC.

V and J are TRBV20-1 and TRBJ2-7, with 8 bases aligning to TRBD2. Per germline, CDR1 DFQATT and CDR2 SNEGSKA (reference sequence). The V gene end was trimmed by 6 bases and the J gene end by 7 bases; junction bases not matched to a gene: 17. The CDR3 loop spans 15 amino acids. Written as DNA, the CDR3 is TGCAGTGCGAAGGCCCCGGGACTAGTCACCAATGAGCAGTACTTC. As protein: CSAKAPGLVTNEQYF.

This clonotype was seen only a few times. The rearrangement joins TRBV20-1 to TRBJ1-1; TRBD1 matches 7 bases. The ends lost 8 bases at V and 10 bases at J; junction bases unmatched: 10. Germline CDR1 and CDR2: DFQATT and SNEGSKA (reference sequence). The CDR3 is 11 amino acids. The DNA for the CDR3 is TGCAGTACGAGTTATAACAGGGGAGCTTTCTTT. It translates to CSTSYNRGAFF.

This clonotype appeared a few times. V is TRBV7-2 and J is TRBJ1-6; 7 positions match TRBD1. The CDR3 extends over 17 amino acids. The germline CDR1 and CDR2 sequences are SGHTA and FQGNSA. With 3 bases clipped from V and 14 bases from J, the junction kept 19 bases outside the gene matches. The CDR3 loop is CASSFDRRTGGGRTLHF. The CDR3 DNA reads as TGTGCCAGCAGCTTCGACCGTAGGACAGGTGGGGGAAGGACCCTCCACTTT.

This clonotype was found many times. The genes are TRBV6-5 and TRBJ1-2, with 7 bases identical to TRBD1. CDR1 and CDR2 (germline): MNHEY, SVGAGI. With V trimmed by 6 bases and J by 3 bases, 7 bases remained unmatched. This CDR3 spans 14 amino acids. Written as DNA, the CDR3 is TGTGCCAGCAGCGGGACAGCCCCGGACTATGGCTACACCTTC. It specifies CASSGTAPDYGYTF.

This clonotype has at least ten counts. The rearrangement uses TRBV20-1 and TRBJ1-1; D is possibly TRBD1 (5 bases). Trimming left V 1 base short and J 1 base short, with 10 bases between. CDR1 DFQATT and CDR2 SNEGSKA come from the germline V gene (reference sequence). The CDR3 length is 14 residues. The CDR3 region is CSARADGGNTEAFF. CDR3 nucleotide sequence: TGCAGTGCTAGAGCGGACGGGGGGAACACTGAAGCTTTCTTT.

This clonotype was recorded a few times. This chain links TRBV20-1 with TRBJ1-5; 9 bases fit TRBD1. V lost 1 base to trimming and J lost 0 bases; unmatched junction nucleotides: 7. CDR1 and CDR2 (germline): DFQATT, SNEGSKA (reference sequence). The CDR3 has 17 residues. In DNA form, the CDR3 reads TGCAGTGCTAGAGGTGGGACAGGGCCCTATAGCAATCAGCCCCAGCATTTT. This encodes CSARGGTGPYSNQPQHF.

This clonotype was counted many times. The gene calls are TRBV20-1 and TRBJ2-7, with TRBD1 identical over 9 bases. The CDR3 totals 16 residues. Per the germline V gene, CDR1 is DFQATT and CDR2 is SNEGSKA (reference sequence). V trimming: 6 bases; J trimming: 2 bases; junction bases outside the gene matches: 14. The chain's CDR3 is CSAAMISRDRAYEQYF. CDR3 coding DNA: TGCAGTGCCGCCATGATAAGCCGGGACAGGGCCTACGAGCAGTACTTC.

This chain connects TRBV20-1 to TRBJ2-3; 7 positions match TRBD1. The germline gives CDR1 DFQATT, CDR2 SNEGSKA (reference sequence). The CDR3 extends over 13 amino acids. V lost 7 bases to trimming and J lost 0 bases; unmatched junction nucleotides: 4. The CDR3 spells CSGGTVSTDTQYF. The CDR3 bases are TGCAGTGGGGGGACAGTGAGCACAGATACGCAGTATTTT.

This clonotype came up a few times. The chain uses TRBV15 and TRBJ2-7, with D tentatively TRBD1 or TRBD2 (5 bases each). Germline V gene sequence: CDR1 LNHNV, CDR2 YYDKDF (reference sequence). The CDR3 spans 15 residues. Trimming left V 3 bases short and J 0 bases short, with 12 bases between. The CDR3 loop is CATSSSRDPSYEQYF. CDR3 coding DNA: TGTGCCACCAGCAGTTCCCGGGACCCCTCCTACGAGCAGTACTTC.